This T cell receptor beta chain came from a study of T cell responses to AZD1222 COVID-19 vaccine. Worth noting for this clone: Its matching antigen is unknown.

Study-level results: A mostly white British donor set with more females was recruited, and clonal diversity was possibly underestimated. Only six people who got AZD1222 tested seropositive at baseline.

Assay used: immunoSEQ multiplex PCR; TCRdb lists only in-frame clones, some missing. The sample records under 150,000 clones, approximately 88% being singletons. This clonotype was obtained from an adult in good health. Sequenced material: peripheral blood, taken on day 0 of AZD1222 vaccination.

DNA for the CDR3: TGTGCCAGCAGCATTAGCGGGCCATCGGATACCGGGGAGCTGTTTTTT. Encoded protein: CASSISGPSDTGELFF. This chain connects TRBV7-3 to TRBJ2-2; 7 nucleotides match TRBD2. The J segment lost 5 bases and the V segment lost 5 bases, leaving 11 bases of the junction unmatched. Germline V lookup: CDR1 SGHTA, CDR2 FQGTGA. This CDR3 comprises 16 residues.